This record covers a single TCR beta chain. This sample is drawn from a study of OX40 agonist ivuxolimab in advanced cancers. The wider study: It was ivuxolimab, an agonistic anti-OX40 (CD134) antibody, that patients were treated with. A partial response was reached by three patients: one with hepatocellular carcinoma and two with cutaneous melanoma.

This CDR3 is 16 amino acids long. Germline CDR1 reads MGHRA; CDR2 reads YSYEKL. Trimming cost V 4 bases and J 6 bases, with 19 bases left between them. Sequenced by immunoSEQ multiplex PCR; TCRdb stores in-frame clones only, minus some. The sample has about 58,000 clones, around 89% seen once. Blood draws occurred at baseline, cycle 4 day 1, and cycle 7 day 1. This receptor was obtained from an adult with an advanced solid tumor such as melanoma, head and neck, liver or kidney cancer. Sequences were derived from CD4+ or CD8+ T cells sorted from blood, sampled in a trial of the OX40 agonist ivuxolimab. This chain links TRBV4-1 with TRBJ2-1; TRBD2 is a possible D gene (6 bases). As DNA, the CDR3 is TGCGCCAGCAGCCTTATGCCCGGGCCTAGCGCCAATGAGCAGTTCTTC. It is translated as CASSLMPGPSANEQFF.